This T cell receptor (beta chain) emerged from a study of response to subunit inactivated influenza vaccine. Notes on the study in general: Authors proposed each seasonal influenza vaccination draws in few new T cells.

This clonotype was detected a few times. Its target is unknown. One entry per CDR3 protein, called by TCRdb with MiXCR from the RT-PCR reads. The repertoire includes about 650,000 distinct CDR3 sequences, 15% to 18% of them detected once, and approximately 10% sits in the top ten. The CDR3 covers 14 residues. Trimming took 3 bases from V and 9 from J; bases not matched to a gene: 8. Per germline, CDR1 SGHVS and CDR2 FQNEAQ. The chain recombines TRBV7-8 with TRBJ2-1, with 7 bases identical to TRBD2. The sequencing used PBMCs from blood, collected 11 to 12 days after vaccination. This TCR was sampled from a middle-aged man who received an inactivated influenza vaccine. Here the CDR3 reads CASSFGGRGAEQFF. CDR3 nucleotides: TGTGCCAGCAGCTTTGGCGGGAGAGGGGCTGAGCAGTTCTTC.